This TCR beta chain was found in a study of PD-1 blockade in mismatch repair-deficient tumors. Clones were read by immunoSEQ multiplex PCR, and TCRdb kept only the in-frame ones, dropping some. The sample has around 100,000 clones, 60% to 85% seen once. Sample: peripheral blood, taken about 60 weeks after starting pembrolizumab. The clonotype comes from an adult with mismatch repair-deficient cancer.

CDR3 coding DNA: TGTGCCAGCAGCTTAGATGATTCTATAGGGGGACTGTTTTTT. Protein: CASSLDDSIGGLFF. This chain links TRBV11-2 with TRBJ1-4; maybe TRBD1 (6 bases). This CDR3 comprises 14 residues. Trimming stripped 0 bases from V and 13 bases from J, with 15 bases between. CDR1 is SGHAT, CDR2 FQNNGV, per germline.